Listed below are T cell receptor beta chains from one sample, sequenced in a study of shared clonotypes between healthy human individuals. Repertoires were generated with immunoSEQ multiplex PCR, while TCRdb's copy carries only in-frame clones and drops some. Of roughly 530,000 clones in the sample, less than 96% were seen once. Sequenced material: naive CD4+ T cells sorted from blood. Source of these receptors: a woman between 25 and 40 years old in good health. Each CDR3 is given with its conserved first and last residue. A D gene is named only where the DNA matches it firmly. Size is stated for part of the rows, as once, few or many counts, or as a class when the clone is expanded.

clone size	V gene	D gene	J gene	CDR3 DNA	CDR3 protein
once	TRBV4-1	TRBD1	TRBJ1-4	TGCGCCAGCAGACTGGGACAGGGTCAGGGTCGGAATGAAAAACTGTTTTTT	CASRLGQGQGRNEKLFF
-	TRBV7-3	-	TRBJ1-3	TGTGCCAGCAGCTCCGGACAGAACTCTGGAAACACCATATATTTT	CASSSGQNSGNTIYF
-	TRBV6-6	-	TRBJ2-5	TGTGCCAGCGGGTCAGAGACCCAGTACTTC	CASGSETQYF
-	TRBV9	-	TRBJ1-2	TGTGCCAGCAGCTCAAGAGGGGACGGAAACTATGGCTACACCTTC	CASSSRGDGNYGYTF
-	TRBV11-2	TRBD2	TRBJ2-1	TGTGCCAGCAGCTCCATGGGGCCTAGCGGTAACCCGGCGGGTGAGCAGTTCTTC	CASSSMGPSGNPAGEQFF
-	TRBV6-1	-	TRBJ2-6	TGTGCCAGCAGTGACGACTGGGGGGGACAGGTGAACTCTGGGGCCAACGTCCTGACTTTC	CASSDDWGGQVNSGANVLTF
-	TRBV30	-	TRBJ2-2	TGTGCCTGGAGTAATAGAGATCCCGGGGAGCTGTTTTTT	CAWSNRDPGELFF
-	TRBV6-5	TRBD1	TRBJ2-7	TGTGCCAGCAGTTCCCGGGACAGGGCCCGATACGAGCAGTACTTC	CASSSRDRARYEQYF
-	TRBV19	-	TRBJ1-5	TGTGCCAGTAGTATAGTCTCAAAGGGTTATCGGCAGCCCCAGCATTTT	CASSIVSKGYRQPQHF
-	TRBV7-3	-	TRBJ1-1	TGTGCCAGCAGTCACGGGGAGAACACTGAAGCTTTCTTT	CASSHGENTEAFF
-	TRBV19	-	TRBJ2-3	TGTGCCAGTAGGAGGGGGGCGGGATCCAGTGGCGATACGCAGTATTTT	CASRRGAGSSGDTQYF
-	TRBV2	-	TRBJ1-2	TGTGCCAGCAGTGGAAGACAGGTGGTTCACTATGGCTACACCTTC	CASSGRQVVHYGYTF
-	TRBV6-5	-	TRBJ1-2	TGTGCCAGCGGGTCCTCGGGGAAGATACTCTATGGCTACACCTTC	CASGSSGKILYGYTF
-	TRBV27	-	TRBJ2-2	TGTGCCAGCAAGGTGGGCGTGCTAAAGGCCGGGGAGCTGTTTTTT	CASKVGVLKAGELFF
-	TRBV19	-	TRBJ1-5	TGTGCCACTAGGGAAGCTCATCAGCCCCAGCATTTT	CATREAHQPQHF
-	TRBV5-1	TRBD2	TRBJ2-3	TGCGCCAGCAGCTTGTCCCGGGAGGAACGCACAGATACGCAGTATTTT	CASSLSREERTDTQYF
-	TRBV19	TRBD1	TRBJ1-2	TGTGCCAGTAGAGACTTTAGGGCAGGGGGCCGGATCGGCTACACCTTC	CASRDFRAGGRIGYTF
-	TRBV27	TRBD2	TRBJ2-1	TGTGCCAGCAGTTACAAGGGACTAGCGGGACGAAACTCCTACAATGAGCAGTTCTTC	CASSYKGLAGRNSYNEQFF
-	TRBV18	-	TRBJ2-3	TGTGCCAGCTCACCGGGACACACAGATACGCAGTATTTT	CASSPGHTDTQYF
-	TRBV6-1	-	TRBJ1-1	TGTGCCAGCAGTGAAAATGCAGGTCCTTTTGGCGAAGCTTTCTTT	CASSENAGPFGEAFF
-	TRBV27	-	TRBJ2-7	TGTGCCAGCAGTTTTAGAAGGGTTGACGAGCAGTACTTC	CASSFRRVDEQYF
-	TRBV6-5	-	TRBJ1-4	TGTGCCAGCAGTTACAACAGGGATGGTGGAGAAAAACTGTTTTTT	CASSYNRDGGEKLFF
-	TRBV2	TRBD2	TRBJ2-1	TGTGCCAGCAATCTCCAAGCGGGAGGACGCAGAGGTAGGCAGTTCTTC	CASNLQAGGRRGRQFF
-	TRBV5-4	-	TRBJ2-1	TGTGCCAGCAGCTTGAAACAGGGCGGGGTGGGGCCCTACAATGAGCAGTTCTTC	CASSLKQGGVGPYNEQFF
-	TRBV11-2	TRBD2	TRBJ2-7	TGTGCCAGCAGCCCCGCCGGGAGGTACGAGCAGTACTTC	CASSPAGRYEQYF
-	TRBV5-1	TRBD2	TRBJ2-7	TGCGCCAGCAGCTATCTAGCGGGAGGGGCCTACGAGCAGTACTTC	CASSYLAGGAYEQYF
-	TRBV7-2	TRBD2	TRBJ2-2	TGTGCCAGCAGCTTGACTAGCGGGAGGGCCGGGGAGCTGTTTTTT	CASSLTSGRAGELFF
-	TRBV19	-	TRBJ1-1	TGTGCCAGTAGTATACTGGGAACAGCCTTGAACACTGAAGCTTTCTTT	CASSILGTALNTEAFF
-	TRBV5-1	TRBD1	TRBJ1-1	TGCGCCAGCAGCTTTACAGGGGAAGGTGAAGCTTTCTTT	CASSFTGEGEAFF
-	TRBV18	-	TRBJ2-7	TGTGCCAGCTCACCTGAGACAGAGTACGAGCAGTACTTC	CASSPETEYEQYF
-	TRBV7-9	TRBD2	TRBJ2-2	TGTGCCAGCAGCCCCGCTTGGGGTAGCGGGAGGGCTTCCACCGGGGAGCTGTTTTTT	CASSPAWGSGRASTGELFF